This record concerns one T cell receptor beta chain sequence. Its antigen is not known. This sample stems from a study of blood T cells in healthy people across ages. Primers used in a second PCR of about 7 to 12 cycles were a sample-barcoded 5' primer and a J-beta primer mix. MiXCR was run by TCRdb on the 5' RACE reads, yielding one entry per CDR3 protein. The sample yields 850,000 to 950,000 distinct CDR3 sequences, around 30% seen once. Study-wide points: Both higher diversity and more naive CD4+ cells marked long-lived donors when set against aged donors.

Donors were systemically healthy Caucasian individuals from Russia aged about 6 to 95 years. The amount of total RNA extracted per sample was at least 6 micrograms. The sequence was collected from a woman of 80 years or more in good health. The source material was blood.

The CDR3 is CASSLGTGSRTGELFF. The CDR3 DNA reads as TGTGCCAGCAGCCTCGGGACAGGGTCTCGCACCGGGGAGCTGTTTTTT. This rearrangement joins TRBV11-2 to TRBJ2-2; 9 bases are shared with TRBD1. The germline V gene encodes CDR1 SGHAT and CDR2 FQNNGV. Trimming removed 5 bases from V and 4 bases from J; junction bases left unmatched: 8. The CDR3 has 16 residues.